The rows below give T cell receptor beta chains drawn from one sample of a study of cytomegalovirus exposure and HLA in healthy donors. TCRdb's copy holds only in-frame clones and misses some; the assay was immunoSEQ multiplex PCR. The sample's table shows about 60,000 clones. Sequenced: PBMCs. The receptor set was obtained from a man aged 45-65 years in good health and CMV-seropositive. Each CDR3 is given with its conserved first and last residue. The order of the fields is J gene, CDR3 length, V gene, D gene, CDR3 DNA, CDR3 protein. A D gene is named only where the DNA matches it firmly.

j_call: TRBJ2-5; cdr3_length: 14; v_call: TRBV14; d_call: .; cdr3_nt: TGTGCCAGCAGCCAAGGGTTTGGGAGAGAGACCCAGTACTTC; cdr3_aa: CASSQGFGRETQYF
j_call: TRBJ2-5; cdr3_length: 21; v_call: TRBV4-3; d_call: TRBD2; cdr3_nt: TGCGCCAGCAGCCCTCCTCGAGCAGACGGACTAGCGGGAGGACGGAAAGAGACCCAGTACTTC; cdr3_aa: CASSPPRADGLAGGRKETQYF
j_call: TRBJ2-7; cdr3_length: 14; v_call: TRBV2; d_call: .; cdr3_nt: TGTGCCAGCAGCCCACAGGGCTACCACTACGAGCAGTACTTC; cdr3_aa: CASSPQGYHYEQYF
j_call: TRBJ1-2; cdr3_length: 16; v_call: TRBV11-3; d_call: TRBD1; cdr3_nt: TGTGCCAGCATCACCGGACAGGGGAGCAGGGGCTATGGCTACACCTTC; cdr3_aa: CASITGQGSRGYGYTF
j_call: TRBJ1-4; cdr3_length: 16; v_call: TRBV4-3; d_call: .; cdr3_nt: TGCGCCAGCAGCCAAGATCCGACCGGGGATAATGAAAAACTGTTTTTT; cdr3_aa: CASSQDPTGDNEKLFF
j_call: TRBJ1-5; cdr3_length: 15; v_call: TRBV7-3; d_call: TRBD1; cdr3_nt: TGTGCCAGCAGCCCAGGGGGCGGTTCACATCAGCCCCAGCATTTT; cdr3_aa: CASSPGGGSHQPQHF
j_call: TRBJ1-2; cdr3_length: 12; v_call: TRBV30; d_call: .; cdr3_nt: TGTGCCTGGAGTGTACCGGGGAAGCGCTACACCTTC; cdr3_aa: CAWSVPGKRYTF
j_call: TRBJ1-2; cdr3_length: 12; v_call: TRBV30; d_call: .; cdr3_nt: TGTGCCTGGAGTGTAGAGGGATATGGCTACACCTTC; cdr3_aa: CAWSVEGYGYTF
j_call: TRBJ2-2; cdr3_length: 14; v_call: TRBV6-5; d_call: .; cdr3_nt: TGTGCCAGCAGTGTCGACAGATACACCGGGGAGCTGTTTTTT; cdr3_aa: CASSVDRYTGELFF
j_call: TRBJ1-2; cdr3_length: 15; v_call: TRBV4-1; d_call: TRBD1; cdr3_nt: TGCGCCAGCAGCCAAGACGGACAGGGGAGCAATGGCTACACCTTC; cdr3_aa: CASSQDGQGSNGYTF
j_call: TRBJ2-4; cdr3_length: 14; v_call: TRBV19; d_call: .; cdr3_nt: TGTGCCAGTAGTATAGCGGGTACCAAAAACATTCAGTACTTC; cdr3_aa: CASSIAGTKNIQYF
j_call: TRBJ2-7; cdr3_length: 15; v_call: TRBV7-2; d_call: .; cdr3_nt: TGTGCCAGCAGCTTAGGGGTCGGCGGGACCTACGAGCAGTACTTC; cdr3_aa: CASSLGVGGTYEQYF
j_call: TRBJ1-2; cdr3_length: 16; v_call: TRBV4-1; d_call: .; cdr3_nt: TGCGCCAGCAGCCAAGATGTAGGCAGGCCCGTGGGTGGCTACACCTTC; cdr3_aa: CASSQDVGRPVGGYTF